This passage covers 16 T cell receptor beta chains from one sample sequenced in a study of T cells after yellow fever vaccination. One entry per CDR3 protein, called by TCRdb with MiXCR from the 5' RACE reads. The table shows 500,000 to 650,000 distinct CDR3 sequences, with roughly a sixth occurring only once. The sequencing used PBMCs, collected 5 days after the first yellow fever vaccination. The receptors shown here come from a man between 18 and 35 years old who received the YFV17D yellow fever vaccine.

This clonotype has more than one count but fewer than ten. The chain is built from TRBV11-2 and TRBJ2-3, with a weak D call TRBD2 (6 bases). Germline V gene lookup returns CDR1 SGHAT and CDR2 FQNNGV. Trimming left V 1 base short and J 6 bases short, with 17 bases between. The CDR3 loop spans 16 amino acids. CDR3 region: CASSLVRGMGEDTQYF. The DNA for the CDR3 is TGTGCCAGCAGCTTAGTCCGGGGGATGGGAGAGGATACGCAGTATTTT.

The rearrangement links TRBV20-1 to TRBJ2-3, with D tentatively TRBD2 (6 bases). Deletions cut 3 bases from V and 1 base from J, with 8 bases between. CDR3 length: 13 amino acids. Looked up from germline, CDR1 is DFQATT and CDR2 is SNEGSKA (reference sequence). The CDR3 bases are TGCAGTGCTAGGCGGGGAGGCACAGATACGCAGTATTTT. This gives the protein CSARRGGTDTQYF.

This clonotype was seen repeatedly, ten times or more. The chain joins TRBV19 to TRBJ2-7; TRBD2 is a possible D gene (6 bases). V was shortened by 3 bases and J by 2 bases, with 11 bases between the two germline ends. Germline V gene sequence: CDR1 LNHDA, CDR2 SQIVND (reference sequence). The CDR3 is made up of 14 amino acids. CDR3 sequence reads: CASSINPGAYEQYF. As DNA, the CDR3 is TGTGCCAGTAGTATTAACCCGGGGGCCTACGAGCAGTACTTC.

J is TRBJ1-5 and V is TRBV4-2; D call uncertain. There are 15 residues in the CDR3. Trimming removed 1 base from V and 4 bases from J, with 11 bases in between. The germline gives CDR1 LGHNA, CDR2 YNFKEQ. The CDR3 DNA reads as TGTGCCAGCAGCCAAGGGCTAGGGCATAATCAGCCCCAGCATTTT. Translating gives CASSQGLGHNQPQHF.

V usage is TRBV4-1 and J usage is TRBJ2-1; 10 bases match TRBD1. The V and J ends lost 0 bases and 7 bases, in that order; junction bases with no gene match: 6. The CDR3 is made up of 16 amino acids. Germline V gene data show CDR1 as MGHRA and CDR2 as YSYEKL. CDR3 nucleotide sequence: TGCGCCAGCAGCCAAGAACCCGGGACAGGGGAGAATGAGCAGTTCTTC. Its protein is CASSQEPGTGENEQFF.

CDR3 nucleotide sequence: TGTGCCAGCAGTGAGACAGGGCTGTATGGCTACACCTTC. Translation gives CASSETGLYGYTF. This chain links TRBV2 with TRBJ1-2; TRBD1 agrees at 7 bases. There are 13 residues in the CDR3. The trim removed 3 bases at V and 5 bases at J, leaving 3 bases unmatched. Per the germline V gene, CDR1 is SNHLY and CDR2 is FYNNEI.

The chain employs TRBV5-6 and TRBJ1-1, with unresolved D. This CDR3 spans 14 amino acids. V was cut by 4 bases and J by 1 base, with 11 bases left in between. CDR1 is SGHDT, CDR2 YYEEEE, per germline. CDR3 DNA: TGTGCCAGCAGCGTTCATCCAGAGAACACTGAAGCTTTCTTT. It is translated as CASSVHPENTEAFF.

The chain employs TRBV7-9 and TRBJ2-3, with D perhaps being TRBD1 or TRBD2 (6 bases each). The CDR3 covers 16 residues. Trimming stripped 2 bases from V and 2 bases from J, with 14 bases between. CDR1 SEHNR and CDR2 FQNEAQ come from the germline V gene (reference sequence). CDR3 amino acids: CASSLLTGANTDTQYF. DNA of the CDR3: TGTGCCAGCAGCTTATTGACGGGGGCAAACACAGATACGCAGTATTTT.

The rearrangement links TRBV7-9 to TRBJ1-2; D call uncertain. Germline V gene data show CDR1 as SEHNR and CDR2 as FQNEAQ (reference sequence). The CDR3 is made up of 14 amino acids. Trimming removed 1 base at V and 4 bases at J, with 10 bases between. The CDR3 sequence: CASSLGPDLYGYTF. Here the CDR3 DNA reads TGTGCCAGCAGCTTAGGGCCAGACCTCTATGGCTACACCTTC.

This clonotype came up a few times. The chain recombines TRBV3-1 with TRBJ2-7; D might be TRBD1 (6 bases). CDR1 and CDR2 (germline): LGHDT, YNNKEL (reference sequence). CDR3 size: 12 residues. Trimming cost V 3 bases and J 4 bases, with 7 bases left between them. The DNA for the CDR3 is TGTGCCAGCAGCCAGCAGGGGTACGAGCAGTACGTC. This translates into CASSQQGYEQYV.

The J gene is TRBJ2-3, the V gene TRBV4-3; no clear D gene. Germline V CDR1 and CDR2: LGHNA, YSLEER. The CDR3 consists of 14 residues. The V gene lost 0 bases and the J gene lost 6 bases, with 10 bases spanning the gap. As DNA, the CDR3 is TGCGCCAGCAGCCAAGATCCCTGGACGGATACGCAGTATTTT. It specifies CASSQDPWTDTQYF.

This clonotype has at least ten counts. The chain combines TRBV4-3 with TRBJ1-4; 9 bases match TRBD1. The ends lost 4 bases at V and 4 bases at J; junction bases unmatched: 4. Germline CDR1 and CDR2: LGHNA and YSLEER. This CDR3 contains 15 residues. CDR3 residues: CASSPQGAVNEKLFF. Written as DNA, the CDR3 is TGCGCCAGCAGCCCACAGGGGGCAGTTAATGAAAAACTGTTTTTT.

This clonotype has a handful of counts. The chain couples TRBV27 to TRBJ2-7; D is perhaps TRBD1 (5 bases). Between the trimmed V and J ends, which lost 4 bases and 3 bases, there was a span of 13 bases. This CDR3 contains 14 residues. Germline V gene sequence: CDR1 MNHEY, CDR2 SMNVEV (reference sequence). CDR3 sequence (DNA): TGTGCCAGCAGTTCTTATAGGGGCAGCTACGAGCAGTACTTC. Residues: CASSSYRGSYEQYF.

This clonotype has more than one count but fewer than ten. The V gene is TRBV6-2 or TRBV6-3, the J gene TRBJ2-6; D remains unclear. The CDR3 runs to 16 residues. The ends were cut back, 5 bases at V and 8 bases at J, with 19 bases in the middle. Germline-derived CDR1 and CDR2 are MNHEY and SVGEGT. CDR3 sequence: CASSRPIYSDTNVLTF. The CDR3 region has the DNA TGTGCCAGCAGTCGGCCAATTTACTCTGATACCAACGTCCTGACTTTC.

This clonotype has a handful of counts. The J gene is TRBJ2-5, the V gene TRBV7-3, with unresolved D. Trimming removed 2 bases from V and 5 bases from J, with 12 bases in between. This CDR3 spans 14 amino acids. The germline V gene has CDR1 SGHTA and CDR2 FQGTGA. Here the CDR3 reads CASSLFPGHETQYF. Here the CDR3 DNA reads TGTGCCAGCAGCTTATTTCCGGGTCACGAGACCCAGTACTTC. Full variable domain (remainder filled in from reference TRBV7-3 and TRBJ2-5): GAGVSQTPSNKVTEKGKYVELRCDPISGHTALYWYRQSLGQGPEFLIYFQGTGAADDSGLPNDRFFAVRPEGSVSTLKIQRTERGDSAVYLCASSLFPGHETQYFGPGTRLLVL.

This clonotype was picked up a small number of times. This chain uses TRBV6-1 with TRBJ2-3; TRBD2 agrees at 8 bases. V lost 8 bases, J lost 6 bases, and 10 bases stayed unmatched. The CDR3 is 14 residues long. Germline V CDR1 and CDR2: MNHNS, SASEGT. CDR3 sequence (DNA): TGTGCCAGCCGTCCGGGGGGGGGCCATGATACGCAGTATTTT. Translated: CASRPGGGHDTQYF.